This passage covers 11 T cell receptor beta chains from one sample sequenced in a study of T cell responses to AZD1222 COVID-19 vaccine. Measured with immunoSEQ multiplex PCR; TCRdb has only the in-frame clones, and not every one. The sample lists 98,000 or so clones; about 89% were seen once. Sequencing was performed on peripheral blood, taken 28 days after the second dose of the MenACWY control vaccine. The source of these receptors is an adult who received the MenACWY meningococcal vaccine as a control.

This clone was counted once. The rearrangement links TRBV18 to TRBJ2-3; D gene uncertain. V was cut by 1 base and J by 1 base, with 9 bases left in between. The CDR3 sequence is 15 residues long. Germline V gene lookup returns CDR1 KGHSH and CDR2 LQKENI. CDR3 residues: CASSPRPSGTDTQYF. CDR3 DNA: TGTGCCAGCTCACCACGGCCATCAGGCACAGATACGCAGTATTTT. The entire variable domain, with the rest obtained from reference TRBV18 and TRBJ2-3, is as follows: NAGVMQNPRHLVRRRGQEARLRCSPMKGHSHVYWYRQLPEEGLKFMVYLQKENIIDESGMPKERFSAEFPKEGPSILRIQQVVRGDSAAYFCASSPRPSGTDTQYFGPGTRLTVL.

V gene TRBV21-1 combines with J gene TRBJ2-1. TRBV21-1 is an annotated pseudogene. This CDR3 spans 18 amino acids. The CDR3 sequence is CASSKALDGISSYNEQFF. In DNA, the CDR3 is TGTGCCAGCAGCAAAGCCTTAGACGGCATAAGCTCCTACAATGAGCAGTTCTTC.

The CDR3 loop reads CASSPGGPLRSYNEQFF. CDR3 DNA: TGTGCCAGCAGCCCCGGGGGGCCCTTACGTTCCTACAATGAGCAGTTCTTC. V usage is TRBV3-1 (or the pseudogene TRBV3-2) and J usage is TRBJ2-1, with D maybe TRBD2 (7 bases). The CDR3 loop spans 17 amino acids. Germline-derived CDR1 and CDR2 are LGHDT and YNNKEL (reference sequence). V was trimmed by 4 bases and J by 1 base, leaving 17 bases between them.

J is TRBJ2-3 and V is TRBV7-2, with TRBD2 as a possible D gene (6 bases). Trimming cost V 2 bases and J 6 bases, with 15 bases left between them. The CDR3 is 15 amino acids. CDR1 and CDR2 (germline): SGHTA, FQGNSA. The CDR3 nucleotides are TGTGCCAGCAGCTTAAATGCGGGGTTGACCGATACGCAGTATTTT. Its translation is CASSLNAGLTDTQYF.

The chain has TRBV2 and TRBJ2-7; D may match TRBD1 or TRBD2 (6 bases each). Germline CDR1 reads SNHLY; CDR2 reads FYNNEI. V was cut by 10 bases and J by 5 bases, with 18 bases left in between. The CDR3 consists of 13 residues. The CDR3 region has the DNA TGTGCCAACAAAAGGGGGGCCTTGGACGAGCAGTACTTC. Its translation: CANKRGALDEQYF.

In DNA form, the CDR3 reads TGTGCCACCAGTGAGGAGGGGTATCGGTCCGGGGAGCTGTTTTTT. Translated: CATSEEGYRSGELFF. The chain recombines TRBV24-1 with TRBJ2-2, with TRBD2 as a possible D gene (6 bases). From germline, CDR1 is KGHDR and CDR2 SFDVKD. The CDR3 spans 15 residues. Trimming took 4 bases from V and 6 from J, leaving 14 bases between them.

The rearrangement joins TRBV19 to TRBJ1-2, with D unclear. Trimming cost V 7 bases and J 5 bases, with 14 bases left between them. Germline V CDR1 and CDR2: LNHDA, SQIVND (reference sequence). This CDR3 is 13 amino acids long. For the CDR3, the DNA is TGTGCCAGTACCGAAAAGGCATCTTATGGCTACACCTTC. The encoded protein is CASTEKASYGYTF.

This chain links TRBV18 with TRBJ2-7; a weak D match, TRBD1 (6 bases). This CDR3 contains 15 residues. Deletions cut 5 bases from V and 2 bases from J, with 16 bases between. CDR1 is KGHSH, CDR2 LQKENI, per germline. The CDR3 region is CASSAHPGQTYEQYF. DNA of the CDR3: TGTGCCAGCTCAGCCCACCCCGGACAGACCTACGAGCAGTACTTC.

The genes are TRBV19 and TRBJ1-1; possibly TRBD1 for D (5 bases). The CDR3 loop spans 14 amino acids. The V end lost 3 bases, the J end lost 4 bases, and 12 bases lay between the germline ends. From germline, CDR1 is LNHDA and CDR2 SQIVND (reference sequence). The DNA of the CDR3 is TGTGCCAGTAGTATGGGGCAGGAGATCACTGAAGCTTTCTTT. It is translated as CASSMGQEITEAFF.

This clone was seen more than once but under ten times. V is TRBV11-2 and J is TRBJ2-5, with D perhaps matching TRBD2 (5 bases). V gave up 5 bases and J gave up 2 bases, with 18 bases separating them. The CDR3 is 16 amino acids. CDR1 SGHAT and CDR2 FQNNGV come from the germline V gene. The chain's CDR3 is CASSPSGSGLQETQYF. DNA of the CDR3: TGTGCCAGCAGCCCCTCGGGGAGTGGTCTTCAAGAGACCCAGTACTTC.

A remark on this clone: This same CDR3 is encoded by further DNA sequences in the sample. The genes are TRBV5-4 and TRBJ1-2; D is uncertain. The CDR3 runs to 13 residues. Trimming shortened V by 1 base and J by 2 bases, and 6 bases separated the two germline ends. In germline, CDR1 is SGHNT, CDR2 YYREEE (reference sequence). CDR3 nucleotide sequence: TGTGCCAGCAGCTTGAACGGGAACTATGGCTACACCTTC. This codes for CASSLNGNYGYTF.